The text below deals with one TCR beta chain. Sequenced by immunoSEQ multiplex PCR; TCRdb stores in-frame clones only, minus some. The sample yields some 200,000 clones, around 82% seen once. This CDR3 spans 13 amino acids. The germline CDR1 and CDR2 sequences are MDHEN and SYDVKM. V was shortened by 4 bases and J by 3 bases, with 10 bases between the two germline ends. The sample comes from a study of blood T cell repertoires in COVID-19. This sequence joins TRBV28 and TRBJ2-7, with D possibly being TRBD2 (5 bases). The source of this sequence is a man aged 35-49 years who had recovered from COVID-19. The sample consisted of PBMCs or T cells enriched from blood (not recorded which). CDR3 in amino acids: CASSSQGSYEQYF. Written as DNA, the CDR3 is TGTGCCAGCAGTTCCCAAGGGAGCTACGAGCAGTACTTC.